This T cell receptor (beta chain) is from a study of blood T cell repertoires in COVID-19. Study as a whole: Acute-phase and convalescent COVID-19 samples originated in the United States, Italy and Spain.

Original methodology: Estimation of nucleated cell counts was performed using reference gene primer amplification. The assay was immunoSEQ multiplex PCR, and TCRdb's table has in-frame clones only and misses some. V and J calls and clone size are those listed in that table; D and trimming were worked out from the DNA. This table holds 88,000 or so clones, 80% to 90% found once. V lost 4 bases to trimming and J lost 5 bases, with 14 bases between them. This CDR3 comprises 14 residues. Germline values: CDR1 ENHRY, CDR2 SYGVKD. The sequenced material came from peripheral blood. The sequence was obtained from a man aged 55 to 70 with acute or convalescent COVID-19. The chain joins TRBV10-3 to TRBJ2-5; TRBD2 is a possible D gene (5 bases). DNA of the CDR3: TGTGCCATCAGTGCTAGCAGGTTATCGGAGACCCAGTACTTC. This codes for CAISASRLSETQYF.